This TCR beta chain is drawn from a study of T-cell memory formation after mild COVID-19 (dated by TCRdb to the early 2020s). At the level of the whole study: TCR sequence clusters from the two donors were largely donor specific. Longitudinal TCRalpha and TCRbeta repertoire sequencing tracked T-cell clones expanding and contracting after mild COVID-19 in two donors. The cohort comprised two young, previously healthy adult volunteers, one female and one male. Overall study outcomes, separate from this receptor: Contracting CD4+ clones appeared mostly in the CM and EM memory subsets, whereas CD8+ clones were enriched in EMRA. SARS-CoV-2 specificity was not confirmed for the second-wave clones peaking on day 37. Clones that contracted from day 15 to 85 showed balanced CD4/CD8 phenotypes, whereas a second wave of clones that expanded from day 15 to 37 leaned towards CD4+. Only two mild cases were covered in the study, and larger cohorts including severe cases with pre-infection samples were considered necessary. Some responding clones were detected in pre-infection memory, suggesting pre-existing cross-reactive memory T cells joined the SARS-CoV-2 response.

PBMCs were isolated by Ficoll-Paque density gradient centrifugation. As for this clonotype: The antigen it recognizes is unknown. The input lacks base qualities; no much larger clone sits a single base away.

Per the germline V gene (reference sequence), SGHNT is the CDR1 and YYREEE is the CDR2. Including the terminal cysteine and phenylalanine, the CDR3 comprises 15 residues. Of all the DNA, just the CDR3 is kept, 45 bases in frame from base 1. V trim: 3 bases; J trim: 0 bases; unmatched bases: 0. Sequencing used an Illumina NovaSeq 6000. TCRalpha and TCRbeta cDNA libraries were built by 5'RACE with constant-segment primers, adding sample barcodes and unique molecular identifiers. RNA was extracted from every sample with Trizol reagent. Amplification of the libraries took two PCR steps, and the second step added a second sample barcode plus Illumina TruSeq adapters. Sequencing of the libraries was done on an Illumina NovaSeq, producing 2 x 150 bp paired-end reads. The authors' analysis ran thus. Reads were demultiplexed and collapsed into UMI-guided consensus sequences with migec v1.2.7. Using mixcr v2.1.11, UMI consensuses were aligned to TRA and TRB V and J templates and then assembled into clonotypes. Expanded or contracted clonotypes were those called significant by both edgeR and NoisET, with noise models trained on biological replicates. edgeR calls used a false discovery rate-adjusted p below 0.01 and a log2 fold-change threshold of 1. As an exploratory analysis of dynamics, max-normalized trajectories of the 1000 most abundant clonotypes were examined by PCA with hierarchical clustering. The CD4 or CD8 phenotype of responding clones was assigned using the separately sequenced CD4+ and CD8+ repertoires. The raw public reads went through TCRdb reprocessing: fastp at Q25, MiXCR clone calling, in-frame beta chains kept. Entries are consolidated by CDR3 protein sequence, retaining the most common genes and DNA. It is TCRdb's table, rather than the study itself, that gives the V and J calls and clone size. Present in this sample are under 200,000 distinct CDR3 sequences, around 10% of which were seen just once. The ten largest clones represent approximately 3.8% of the sample.

The receptor chain draws on TRBV5-4 and TRBJ2-7; a stretch of 13 junction bases matches TRBD2. The sequencing input was PBMCs or a T cell subset sorted from them (not recorded which). The sequence derives from a man younger than 35 who had mild COVID-19 (a few samples of this study predate the infection). The sample titles of this study are shuffled in the database, so cell type and time point are left out; the donor was told from shared clones. The CDR3: CASSWTSGGSYEQYF. Read as DNA, the sequence is TGTGCCAGCAGCTGGACTAGCGGGGGCTCCTACGAGCAGTACTTC.